This T cell receptor (beta chain) was recorded in a study of blood T cell repertoires in COVID-19. Background on the study: From the United States, Italy and Spain came samples of acute and convalescent COVID-19. The cDNA or gDNA used as material had been derived from T cells, B-cell-depleted T cells, or PBMCs.

The CDR3 consists of 16 residues. Trimming removed 0 bases from V and 6 bases from J; junction bases left unmatched: 6. CDR1 SGDLS and CDR2 YYNGEE come from the germline V gene. Some clones are missing from TCRdb's copy, which holds only in-frame ones; the method was immunoSEQ multiplex PCR. The sample has roughly 120,000 clones; roughly 85% are singletons. This chain uses TRBV9 with TRBJ2-1; TRBD2 agrees at 10 bases. The receptor was derived from a woman aged 60-70 years with acute or convalescent COVID-19. The sample consisted of peripheral blood. The CDR3 DNA sequence: TGTGCCAGCAGCGTAGGGGTAGCGGGGGGACTCAATGAGCAGTTCTTC. Translation: CASSVGVAGGLNEQFF. The whole variable domain, filled in from reference TRBV9 and TRBJ2-1, reads DSGVTQTPKHLITATGQRVTLRCSPRSGDLSVYWYQQSLDQGLQFLIQYYNGEERAKGNILERFSAQQFPDLHSELNLSSLELGDSALYFCASSVGVAGGLNEQFFGPGTRLTVL.